These 18 T cell receptor beta chains came from one sample sequenced in a study of Ad26.COV2.S vaccination and SARS-CoV-2 variants. TCRdb keeps only in-frame clones here, not all; method: immunoSEQ multiplex PCR. The sample consists of about 680,000 clones, 89% of them appearing once. Described treatment: roughly 19 received Ad26.COV2.S at low or high dose, single or two shots; 5 received placebo; per-sample allocation not given. On day 63 after the first injection, vaccine and placebo recipients gave samples. Sample: peripheral blood, taken in a trial of Ad26.COV2.S vaccine versus placebo. The receptors originated from a person between 18 and 65 years old who received the Ad26.COV2.S COVID-19 vaccine or a placebo.

J is TRBJ1-3 and V is TRBV3-1 (or the pseudogene TRBV3-2); D is undetermined. Trimming took off 4 bases at V and 0 bases at J, with 4 bases between the two ends. Germline V gives CDR1 LGHDT, CDR2 YNNKEL (reference sequence). The length of the CDR3 is 13 residues. The CDR3, as DNA: TGTGCCAGCAGCCCGAACTCTGGAAACACCATATATTTT. Amino acids: CASSPNSGNTIYF.

V is TRBV11-2 and J is TRBJ2-5; a possible D gene is TRBD1 (6 bases). This CDR3 region has 14 residues. The V end was cut by 2 bases, the J end by 5 bases, with 12 bases between. CDR1 SGHAT and CDR2 FQNNGV come from the germline V gene. CDR3 region: CASSLWDKGETQYF. DNA of the CDR3: TGTGCCAGCAGCTTATGGGACAAGGGGGAGACCCAGTACTTC. Together with reference TRBV11-2 and TRBJ2-5, the CDR3 gives the full variable domain: EAGVAQSPRYKIIEKRQSVAFWCNPISGHATLYWYQQILGQGPKLLIQFQNNGVVDDSQLPKDRFSAERLKGVDSTLKIQPAKLEDSAVYLCASSLWDKGETQYFGPGTRLLVL.

Remarks on this clone: At the DNA level, this CDR3 is encoded by other sequences in the same sample as well. The CDR3 DNA is TGTGCCAGCAGCTTGGCAGCTAGCACAGATACGCAGTATTTT. Its protein product is CASSLAASTDTQYF. The chain couples TRBV11-3 to TRBJ2-3, with unresolved D. Germline lookup yields CDR1 SGHNT and CDR2 YENEEA. The length of the CDR3 is 14 residues. V lost 3 bases and J 0 bases, leaving 7 bases between the germline ends.

The rearrangement links TRBV5-1 to TRBJ2-3; TRBD1 is a possible D gene (6 bases). The CDR3 runs to 15 residues. Germline V CDR1 and CDR2: SGHRS, YFSETQ. V was cut by 0 bases and J by 4 bases, with 12 bases left in between. The CDR3 region is CASSLEWQGSDTQYF. DNA for the CDR3: TGCGCCAGCAGCTTGGAGTGGCAGGGGTCAGATACGCAGTATTTT.

This sequence joins TRBV5-6 and TRBJ2-2, with unresolved D. The CDR3 has 12 amino acids. Trimming removed 4 bases at V and 7 bases at J, with 8 bases between. Germline CDR1 is SGHDT and CDR2 is YYEEEE. The CDR3 DNA reads as TGTGCCAGCAGCATTAGAGGCGGGGAGCTGTTTTTT. This translates into CASSIRGGELFF.

The chain carries TRBV18 and TRBJ2-7, with TRBD2 matching 12 bases. CDR1 is KGHSH, CDR2 LQKENI, per germline. Trimming cost V 2 bases and J 6 bases; bases outside gene matches: 8. This CDR3 has 16 residues. CDR3 region: CASSPFSSGGVREQYF. The CDR3 DNA reads TGTGCCAGCTCACCATTTTCTAGCGGGGGGGTCCGCGAGCAGTACTTC.

The chain has TRBV12-3 or TRBV12-4 and TRBJ1-5, with no clear D. The CDR3 covers 12 residues. V lost 3 bases, J lost 5 bases, and 5 bases lay in between. DNA of the CDR3: TGTGCCAGCAGTTTCTTGCATCAGCCCCAGCATTTT. This codes for CASSFLHQPQHF.

Points on this clone: The same CDR3 can be traced to other DNA sequences in this sample. The J gene is TRBJ1-1, the V gene TRBV11-2; D is unresolved. Germline values: CDR1 SGHAT, CDR2 FQNNGV. V gave up 1 base and J gave up 5 bases, with 11 bases separating them. The CDR3 is 14 residues long. In DNA, the CDR3 is TGTGCCAGCAGCTTAGTTGGAGGAGGGACTGAAGCTTTCTTT. This encodes CASSLVGGGTEAFF.

The V gene is TRBV25-1, the J gene TRBJ2-7; TRBD1 is a possible D gene (6 bases). Germline CDR1 MGHDK, CDR2 SYGVNS. V gave up 0 bases and J gave up 4 bases, with 13 bases separating them. The CDR3 runs to 15 residues. CDR3 sequence reads: CASSEYGGGRYEQYF. The CDR3 DNA is TGTGCCAGCAGTGAATATGGGGGCGGAAGGTACGAGCAGTACTTC.

The chain is built from TRBV30 and TRBJ2-7; D might be TRBD1 (5 bases). The CDR3 spans 13 residues. Trimming pared 3 bases from V and 2 bases from J, leaving 11 bases between. CDR1 and CDR2 (germline): GTSNPN, SVGIG (reference sequence). The CDR3 spells CAWSRAPPYEQYF. In DNA, the CDR3 is TGTGCCTGGAGCAGGGCTCCCCCCTACGAGCAGTACTTC.

V is TRBV4-1 and J is TRBJ1-4; no firm D call. Germline CDR1 is MGHRA and CDR2 is YSYEKL. The CDR3 consists of 13 residues. The germline V and J ends were trimmed by 5 bases and 4 bases, with 8 bases remaining between them. The CDR3 DNA reads TGCGCCAGCAGCGCGGGTGATAATGAAAAACTGTTTTTT. Translation gives CASSAGDNEKLFF.

The CDR3 DNA sequence: TGTGCCACCCACCAGAGGGGCGAGCAGTACTTC. The encoded protein is CATHQRGEQYF. This sequence joins TRBV7-9 and TRBJ2-7, with D perhaps being TRBD1 or TRBD2 (5 bases each). The CDR3 extends over 11 amino acids. Germline CDR1 SEHNR, CDR2 FQNEAQ (reference sequence). V lost 10 bases, J lost 6 bases, and 13 bases lay in between.

The chain carries TRBV5-1 and TRBJ2-3; 8 nucleotides line up with TRBD2. V lost 0 bases and J lost 1; bases outside the gene matches: 4. CDR1 SGHRS and CDR2 YFSETQ come from the germline V gene. The CDR3 is made up of 16 amino acids. Here the CDR3 reads CASSLVLRGGTDTQYF. Written as DNA, the CDR3 is TGCGCCAGCAGCTTGGTTTTGCGGGGGGGCACAGATACGCAGTATTTT.

This chain links TRBV6-6 with TRBJ2-7; the match to TRBD1 covers 8 bases. With V trimmed by 6 bases and J by 3 bases, 10 bases remained unmatched. The CDR3 sequence is 15 residues long. Germline V gene data show CDR1 as MNHNY and CDR2 as SVGAGI (reference sequence). CDR3: CASSHGQGKVYEQYF. In DNA form, the CDR3 reads TGTGCCAGCAGCCATGGACAGGGAAAAGTCTACGAGCAGTACTTC.

The V call is TRBV3-1 (or the pseudogene TRBV3-2), the J call TRBJ2-5; D ambiguous. The CDR3 spans 15 residues. The ends were cut back, 0 bases at V and 2 bases at J, with 10 bases in the middle. Germline V lookup: CDR1 LGHDT, CDR2 YNNKEL (reference sequence). CDR3 DNA: TGTGCCAGCAGCCAAGATTTGGGCTTTCAAGAGACCCAGTACTTC. It codes for CASSQDLGFQETQYF.

As DNA, the CDR3 is TGTGCCATCAGTGAACAGTTTGGGGGTTCGGGCTACACCTTC. It yields the protein CAISEQFGGSGYTF. The V gene is TRBV10-3, the J gene TRBJ1-2; possible D gene TRBD1, 5 bases. V gave up 3 bases and J gave up 8 bases, with 16 bases separating them. Germline V gives CDR1 ENHRY, CDR2 SYGVKD. The CDR3 is made up of 14 amino acids.

This chain's CDR3 is CASSLEVVSPSSSYNSPLHF. CDR3 bases: TGTGCCAGCAGCTTAGAGGTGGTGTCACCGAGTAGCTCCTATAATTCACCCCTCCACTTT. This chain uses TRBV7-6 with TRBJ1-6, with D unclear. Germline lookup yields CDR1 SGHVS and CDR2 FNYEAQ. V was clipped by 1 base and J by 0 bases, with 19 bases between them. The length of the CDR3 is 20 residues.

The chain couples TRBV21-1 to TRBJ2-7. TRBV21-1 is a documented pseudogene. This CDR3 spans 15 amino acids. CDR3 nucleotides: TGTGCCAGCAGCTCCGGTCCAGGGGGGGCCTACGAGCAGTACTTC. It encodes CASSSGPGGAYEQYF.